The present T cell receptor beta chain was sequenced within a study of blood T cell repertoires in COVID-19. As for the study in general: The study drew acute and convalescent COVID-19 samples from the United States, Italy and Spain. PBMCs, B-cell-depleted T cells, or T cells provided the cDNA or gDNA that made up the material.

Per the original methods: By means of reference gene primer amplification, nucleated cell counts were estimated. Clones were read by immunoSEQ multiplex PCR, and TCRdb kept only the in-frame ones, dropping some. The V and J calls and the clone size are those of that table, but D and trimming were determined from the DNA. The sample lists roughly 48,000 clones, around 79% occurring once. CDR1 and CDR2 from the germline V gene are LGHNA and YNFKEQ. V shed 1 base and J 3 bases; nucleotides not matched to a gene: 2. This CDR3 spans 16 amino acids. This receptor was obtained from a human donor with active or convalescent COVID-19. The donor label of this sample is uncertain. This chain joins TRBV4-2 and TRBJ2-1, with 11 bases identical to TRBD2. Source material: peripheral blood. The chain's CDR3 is CASSQVGLAGYNEQFF. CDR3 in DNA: TGTGCCAGCAGCCAAGTCGGACTAGCGGGCTACAATGAGCAGTTCTTC.